This TCR beta chain was recorded in a study of CD8 T cells in Susac syndrome. Reverse transcription used roughly 0.45 to 1 ug RNA and random hexamers. By means of immunoSEQ multiplex PCR, TCR beta CDR3 spanning 54 Vbeta and 13 Jbeta underwent amplification. TCRdb reanalysed the immunoSEQ multiplex PCR reads using MiXCR and keeps one entry per CDR3 protein. The sample consists of about 100,000 distinct CDR3 sequences, approximately 95% of them appearing once. The V and J ends lost 1 base and 2 bases respectively, with 8 bases between them. The germline CDR1 and CDR2 sequences are DFQATT and SNEGSKA (reference sequence). This CDR3 is 13 amino acids long.

The genes are TRBV20-1 and TRBJ1-2; D call uncertain. The sample taken for sequencing was CD8+ T cells from PBMCs. The TCR originated in a human donor with Susac syndrome. The CDR3 region has the DNA TGCAGTGCTAGAGTCCCAGTAAACTATGGCTACACCTTC. Translating it yields CSARVPVNYGYTF.